This T cell receptor beta chain was profiled in a study of T cells in Graves' hyperthyroidism and ophthalmopathy. This clonotype was seen at least ten times. CDR1 SQVTM and CDR2 ANQGSEA come from the germline V gene. The V end was cut by 5 bases, the J end by 2 bases, with 15 bases between. This CDR3 region has 14 residues. Using RNA transcripts as the source, TCR beta CDR3 regions were amplified. Using the HTBI primer set, a first-round RT-PCR was run on the TCR CDR3. TCRdb re-called the multiplex PCR reads through MiXCR, storing one row per CDR3 protein. Of hundreds of thousands of distinct CDR3 sequences detected, roughly 25% appear once; the ten largest clones hold approximately 10%.

The receptor's source is a woman in her twenties or thirties with Graves' ophthalmopathy. Sequencing input: blood. The J gene is TRBJ2-5, the V gene TRBV29-1; tentatively, D is TRBD1 (5 bases). As DNA, the CDR3 is TGCAGCGTTCACGTTGGGGCGTCTCAAGAGACCCAGTACTTC. The encoded protein is CSVHVGASQETQYF.